This T cell receptor beta chain was retrieved from a study of metastatic and nonmetastatic thyroid tumors. TCRdb called clones again from the PCR reads with MiXCR. The table lists fewer than 45,000 clones, less than 25% of them singletons. The V gene lost 0 bases and the J gene lost 6 bases, with 12 bases spanning the gap. Germline loops: CDR1 SGHAT, CDR2 FQNNGV. The CDR3 is made up of 15 amino acids. No patient received treatment before thyroid surgery. The clonotype comes from a female donor with papillary thyroid cancer or a benign thyroid nodule (not recorded which). Some clones in this sample may be carry-over from other donors' samples. Sequencing used blood. This chain joins TRBV11-2 and TRBJ2-1; D unclear. CDR3 DNA: TGTGCCAGCAGCTTAGATCCGGCGGCCCCCAATGAGCAGTTCTTC. Protein product: CASSLDPAAPNEQFF.